The 14 T cell receptor beta chains listed next were all sequenced from one sample in a study of blood T cells in healthy people across ages. The authors ran a second PCR of about 6 to 11 cycles using a sample-barcoded 5' primer and a J-beta primer mix. TCRdb reprocessed the 5' RACE reads with MiXCR, giving one entry per CDR3 protein. Found here are under 850,000 distinct CDR3 sequences, around 36% of them singletons; the top ten hold over 10%. Sequencing was performed on blood. The receptors shown here come from a man aged 18 to 29 in good health.

The table lists this clonotype with many counts. The CDR3 DNA sequence: TGCAGTGCTGGGACTAGCGGGTACAATGAGCAGTTCTTC. It yields the protein CSAGTSGYNEQFF. The chain is built from TRBV20-1 and TRBJ2-1, with 12 positions matching TRBD2. The CDR3 loop spans 13 amino acids. Trimming took 5 bases from V and 4 from J; bases not matched to a gene: 0. CDR1 is DFQATT and CDR2 is SNEGSKA in the germline V gene (reference sequence).

The V gene is TRBV6-6, the J gene TRBJ1-2, with 7 bases fitting TRBD1. This CDR3 comprises 17 residues. Germline loops: CDR1 MNHNY, CDR2 SVGAGI (reference sequence). Trimming took 6 bases from V and 6 from J; bases not matched to a gene: 19. The CDR3 DNA is TGTGCCAGCAGCAAAAAATCCGGGACAGTGAATTCGCATGGCTACACCTTC. Its protein is CASSKKSGTVNSHGYTF.

The V and J genes are TRBV2 and TRBJ1-5, with D uncertain. The V and J ends lost 0 bases and 14 bases respectively, with 20 bases between them. CDR1 is SNHLY and CDR2 is FYNNEI in the germline V gene. The CDR3 length is 15 residues. CDR3 sequence reads: CASSEAGKGIDAEHF. In DNA form, the CDR3 reads TGTGCCAGCAGTGAAGCGGGAAAGGGAATAGACGCCGAGCATTTT. The complete variable domain, with remaining parts taken from reference TRBV2 and TRBJ1-5, reads EPEVTQTPSHQVTQMGQEVILRCVPISNHLYFYWYRQILGQKVEFLVSFYNNEISEKSEIFDDQFSVERPDGSNFTLKIRSTKLEDSAMYFCASSEAGKGIDAEHFGDGTRLSIL.

This clonotype appeared many times. The gene calls are TRBV12-3 or TRBV12-4 and TRBJ2-1, with D maybe TRBD2 (6 bases). The CDR3 has 18 amino acids. The germline V and J ends were trimmed by 6 bases and 4 bases, with 25 bases remaining between them. The CDR3 sequence: CASRLTTGPRRVYNEQFF. DNA for the CDR3: TGTGCCAGCAGACTCACGACGGGACCCAGGAGGGTTTACAATGAGCAGTTCTTC.

In its sample, this clonotype was seen a few times. The genes are TRBV12-3 or TRBV12-4 and TRBJ1-2; D call uncertain. V lost 6 bases to trimming and J lost 8 bases, with 13 bases between them. The CDR3 is 12 residues long. The CDR3: CASRPDGNGYTF. In nucleotides, the CDR3 is TGTGCCAGCAGACCAGACGGGAACGGCTACACCTTC.

V gene TRBV6-2 or TRBV6-3 combines with J gene TRBJ2-7; D gene uncertain. The CDR3 consists of 16 residues. V was clipped by 2 bases and J by 3 bases, with 17 bases between them. Germline V lookup: CDR1 MNHEY, CDR2 SVGEGT. DNA of the CDR3: TGTGCCAGCAGTTACCGAGCCTGGGTCAATAGCTACGAGCAGTACTTC. Its protein product is CASSYRAWVNSYEQYF.

This chain joins TRBV12-3 or TRBV12-4 and TRBJ2-3; 10 bases align to TRBD1. The CDR3 runs 17 residues. J gave up 2 bases and V 6 bases, and 11 bases lay outside the gene matches. The CDR3 nucleotides are TGTGCCAGCAGCTCTGCTTGGGACAGGGGAATCACAGATACGCAGTATTTT. Amino acid sequence: CASSSAWDRGITDTQYF.

The V and J genes are TRBV5-1 and TRBJ1-2; D gene ambiguous. This CDR3 contains 15 residues. The ends were cut back, 4 bases at V and 3 bases at J, with 16 bases in the middle. The V gene's germline CDR1 is SGHRS and CDR2 YFSETQ. CDR3 DNA sequence: TGCGCCAGCAGCCTGTCGACGGACTTTGACTATGGCTACACCTTC. Translating gives CASSLSTDFDYGYTF.

This clonotype has only a few counts. The gene calls are TRBV4-3 and TRBJ2-5; D gene uncertain. The CDR3 totals 14 residues. The V end was cut by 0 bases, the J end by 1 base, with 6 bases between. From germline, CDR1 is LGHNA and CDR2 YSLEER. The CDR3 DNA is TGCGCCAGCAGCCAAGAGCCGTTCCAAGAGACCCAGTACTTC. Translating gives CASSQEPFQETQYF.

The rearrangement joins TRBV7-2 to TRBJ2-4; possible D gene TRBD2, 5 bases. V was pared by 1 base and J by 6 bases, with 19 bases between. CDR1 is SGHTA, CDR2 FQGNSA, per germline. CDR3 length: 17 amino acids. The CDR3 sequence: CASSLVATSFYGNIQYF. For the CDR3, the DNA is TGTGCCAGCAGCTTAGTAGCGACCTCCTTTTACGGAAACATTCAGTACTTC.

The genes are TRBV6-6 and TRBJ1-5; TRBD1 is a possible D gene (5 bases). CDR1 and CDR2 from the germline V gene are MNHNY and SVGAGI (reference sequence). This CDR3 spans 15 amino acids. Trimming cost V 0 bases and J 6 bases, with 12 bases left between them. DNA of the CDR3: TGTGCCAGCAGTTACTCGACTGGGGCGGGTCAGCCCCAGCATTTT. This translates into CASSYSTGAGQPQHF.

In its sample, this clonotype was seen many times. The gene calls are TRBV12-3 or TRBV12-4 and TRBJ2-3; D is unresolved. With 5 bases removed from V and 4 bases from J, the gap between germline ends came to 7 bases. The CDR3 has 12 residues. The CDR3 loop is CASSPLADTQYF. The CDR3 DNA sequence: TGTGCCAGCAGTCCCCTAGCAGATACGCAGTATTTT.

The chain couples TRBV5-1 to TRBJ1-1; no definite D call. Germline V CDR1 and CDR2: SGHRS, YFSETQ. V gave up 0 bases and J gave up 0 bases, with 12 bases separating them. The CDR3 totals 16 residues. CDR3 DNA: TGCGCCAGCAGCTTGGATACGGAGACTCTGAACACTGAAGCTTTCTTT. Protein product: CASSLDTETLNTEAFF.

The chain uses TRBV18 and TRBJ1-2; D gene unclear. Germline CDR1 reads KGHSH; CDR2 reads LQKENI. The germline V and J ends were trimmed by 3 bases and 4 bases, with 6 bases remaining between them. The CDR3 spans 12 residues. CDR3 residues: CASSPAVYGYTF. For the CDR3, the DNA is TGTGCCAGCTCACCCGCTGTCTATGGCTACACCTTC.